This T cell receptor beta chain derives from a study of blood T cells in healthy people across ages. There are many counts of this clonotype. V was pared by 0 bases and J by 2 bases, with 3 bases of the junction left unmatched. This CDR3 has 15 residues. Germline-derived CDR1 and CDR2 are SGHRS and YFSETQ. A second PCR of 7 to 11 cycles used a sample-barcoded 5' primer and a J-beta primer mix. Researchers report that a template-switch adaptor with 12 random nucleotides tagged each cDNA molecule. From the 5' RACE reads, TCRdb called clonotypes with MiXCR, one entry per CDR3 protein. The table has hundreds of thousands of distinct CDR3 sequences, under 25% seen once; the top ten hold 3.5% to 4%.

The gene calls are TRBV5-1 and TRBJ2-7; 9 nucleotides match TRBD1. The TCR originated in a man aged 70-80 years in good health. The sequenced material came from blood. The CDR3 coding sequence is TGCGCCAGCAGCTTGGGAGGACAGGGGACCTACGAGCAGTACTTC. It codes for CASSLGGQGTYEQYF.